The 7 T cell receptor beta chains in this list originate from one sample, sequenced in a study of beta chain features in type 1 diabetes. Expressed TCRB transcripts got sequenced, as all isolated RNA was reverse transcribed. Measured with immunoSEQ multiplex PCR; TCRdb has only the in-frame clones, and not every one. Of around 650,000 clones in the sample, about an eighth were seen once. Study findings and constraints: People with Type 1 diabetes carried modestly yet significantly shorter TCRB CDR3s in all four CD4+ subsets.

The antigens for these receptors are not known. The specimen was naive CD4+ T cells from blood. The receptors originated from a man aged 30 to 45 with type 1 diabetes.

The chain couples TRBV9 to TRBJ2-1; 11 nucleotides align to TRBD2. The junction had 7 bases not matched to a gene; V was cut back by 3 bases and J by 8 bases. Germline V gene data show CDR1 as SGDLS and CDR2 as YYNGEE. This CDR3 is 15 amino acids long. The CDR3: CASSAIAGGPDEQFF. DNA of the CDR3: TGTGCCAGCAGCGCGATAGCGGGGGGGCCTGATGAGCAGTTCTTC.

The CDR3 loop is CATSRPTPGEQYF. As DNA, the CDR3 is TGTGCCACCAGCAGACCCACTCCTGGGGAGCAGTACTTC. The chain employs TRBV15 and TRBJ2-7; no clear D gene. Germline V gene data show CDR1 as LNHNV and CDR2 as YYDKDF (reference sequence). CDR3 size: 13 residues. Trimming took 2 bases from V and 7 from J, leaving 12 bases between them.

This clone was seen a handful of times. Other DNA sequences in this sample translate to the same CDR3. CDR3 loop: CASSLAGAYGYTF. For the CDR3, the DNA is TGTGCCAGCAGTTTGGCAGGGGCCTATGGCTACACCTTC. This rearrangement joins TRBV27 to TRBJ1-2, with D perhaps matching TRBD1 (6 bases). The ends were cut back, 3 bases at V and 4 bases at J, with 9 bases in the middle. From germline, CDR1 is MNHEY and CDR2 SMNVEV (reference sequence). CDR3 length: 13 residues.

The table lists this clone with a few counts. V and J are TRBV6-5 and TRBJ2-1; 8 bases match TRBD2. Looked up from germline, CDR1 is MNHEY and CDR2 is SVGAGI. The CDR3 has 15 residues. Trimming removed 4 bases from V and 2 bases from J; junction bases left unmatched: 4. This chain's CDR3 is CASSSAGVTYNEQFF. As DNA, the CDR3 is TGTGCCAGCAGTTCAGCGGGGGTTACCTACAATGAGCAGTTCTTC.

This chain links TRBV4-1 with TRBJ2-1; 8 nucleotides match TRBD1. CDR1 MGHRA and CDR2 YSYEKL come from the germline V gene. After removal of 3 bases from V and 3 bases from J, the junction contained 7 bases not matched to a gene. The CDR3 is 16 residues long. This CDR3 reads CASSHTGTGLYNEQFF. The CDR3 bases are TGCGCCAGCAGCCATACCGGGACAGGCCTCTACAATGAGCAGTTCTTC.

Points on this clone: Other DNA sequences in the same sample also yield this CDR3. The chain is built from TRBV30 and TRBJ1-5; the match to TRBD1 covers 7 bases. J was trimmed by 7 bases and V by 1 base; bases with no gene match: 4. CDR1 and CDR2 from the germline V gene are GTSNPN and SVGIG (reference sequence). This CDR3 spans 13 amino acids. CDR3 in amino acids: CAWSAGGRQPQHF. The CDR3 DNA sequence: TGTGCCTGGAGTGCAGGGGGTAGGCAGCCCCAGCATTTT. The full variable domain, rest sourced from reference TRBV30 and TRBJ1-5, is SQTIHQWPATLVQPVGSPLSLECTVEGTSNPNLYWYRQAAGRGLQLLFYSVGIGQISSEVPQNLSASRPQDRQFILSSKKLLLSDSGFYLCAWSAGGRQPQHFGDGTRLSIL.

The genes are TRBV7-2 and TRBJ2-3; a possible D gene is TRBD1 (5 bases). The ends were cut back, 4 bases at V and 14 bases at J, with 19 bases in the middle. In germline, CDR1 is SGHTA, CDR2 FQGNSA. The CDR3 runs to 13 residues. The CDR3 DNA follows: TGTGCCAGCAGCTCCGGACAAGGGATTTCATGGTATTTT. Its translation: CASSSGQGISWYF.